These T cell receptor beta chains were read from a single sample in a study of T cell repertoires in cytomegalovirus infection. MiXCR, applied by TCRdb to the reads, yields one record per CDR3 protein. The repertoire holds about 230,000 distinct CDR3 sequences, with 22% as singletons. The source material was CD8+ T cells from PBMCs. The receptors shown here come from a human donor in good health (CMV status not recorded). Some clones in this sample may be carry-over from other donors' samples. The CDR3 runs from the conserved cysteine through the conserved F or W. D genes are given only for firm matches. Clone size is shown for a subset of rows, as once, few, many or a class of expanded clone.

d_gene	v_gene	abundance	j_gene	CDR3aa
TRBD1	TRBV7-6	many	TRBJ1-1	CASSYGTGMNTEAFF
NA	TRBV2	NA	TRBJ1-2	CASRGAEVPLGYGYTF
TRBD1	TRBV4-1	few	TRBJ2-3	CASSQEIGQGPRDTQYF
NA	TRBV6-5	NA	TRBJ2-2	CASSYWGGPSSTGELFF
TRBD1	TRBV4-1	few	TRBJ1-6	CASSQDIRDRGPRNSPLHF
TRBD2	TRBV7-2	many	TRBJ2-7	CASSLMAIAGPSYEQYF
NA	TRBV29-1	once	TRBJ1-4	CSVEDPGGVEKLFF
NA	TRBV19	many	TRBJ1-1	CASRSPWGGTEAFF
NA	TRBV12-3/TRBV12-4	many	TRBJ1-5	CASRQDGNQPQHF
TRBD1	TRBV7-8	many	TRBJ2-7	CASSPRGGQGEQYF
NA	TRBV6-5	NA	TRBJ2-1	CASRRDGTYNEQFF
NA	TRBV29-1	few	TRBJ2-7	CSPYEQYF
NA	TRBV12-3/TRBV12-4	NA	TRBJ2-1	CASSPTGPADEQFF
TRBD2	TRBV5-4	NA	TRBJ2-5	CASSPGEGRETQYF
TRBD1	TRBV29-1	few	TRBJ1-1	CSATDRGNTEAFF
NA	TRBV24-1	NA	TRBJ2-2	CATEDVGTGELFF
NA	TRBV19	NA	TRBJ2-2	CASSINYGPGELFF
NA	TRBV7-2	many	TRBJ2-3	CASSLGGAWRTDTQYF
NA	TRBV6-2/TRBV6-3	few	TRBJ2-1	CASSYQEYNEQFF
TRBD2	TRBV19	NA	TRBJ2-7	CASSLTSGAEQYF
TRBD1	TRBV6-5	NA	TRBJ2-2	CASRLLQGGTGELFF
TRBD1	TRBV11-2	few	TRBJ2-1	CASSSSTGGRNEQFF
TRBD1	TRBV12-3/TRBV12-4	NA	TRBJ2-7	CASSLGDRGPHEQYF
TRBD1	TRBV15	few	TRBJ1-5	CATSHGGQVIANQPQHF
TRBD1	TRBV6-6	many	TRBJ2-7	CASSYSTGGYEQYF
NA	TRBV25-1	few	TRBJ2-5	CASTPGGWETQYF
NA	TRBV6-8	NA	TRBJ2-1	CASSGGPVYNEQFF
TRBD2	TRBV7-2	many	TRBJ2-3	CASSLPLAGESDTQYF
NA	TRBV7-6	many	TRBJ1-5	CASSRGSEYQPQHF
NA	TRBV7-8	many	TRBJ2-2	CASSPYDPGPGELFF
TRBD1	TRBV7-8	NA	TRBJ2-1	CASNSRDRVNEQFF
NA	TRBV12-3/TRBV12-4	NA	TRBJ1-1	CASIRQPNTEAFF
NA	TRBV2	NA	TRBJ1-2	CASSETKDYGYTF
NA	TRBV29-1	once	TRBJ1-1	CSAVVSFFNRTEAFF
NA	TRBV7-2	many	TRBJ2-5	CASSVPYQETQYF
NA	TRBV4-1	few	TRBJ2-1	CASSLAGTDNEQFF
NA	TRBV20-1	NA	TRBJ2-2	CSARDLAPVTRDTGELFF
NA	TRBV27	NA	TRBJ1-2	CASLGAYGYTF
TRBD2	TRBV12-3/TRBV12-4	NA	TRBJ2-1	CASSLEPGLAGEQFF
NA	TRBV7-8	many	TRBJ1-2	CASSGAATAIFYGYTF
NA	TRBV2	few	TRBJ1-2	CASTEGREPYGYTF
NA	TRBV5-1	NA	TRBJ2-2	CASSYTNGNTGELFF
TRBD2	TRBV7-2	many	TRBJ2-1	CASSLRLAGGPGNEQFF
NA	TRBV14	NA	TRBJ2-1	CASSQGFGSYNEQFF
NA	TRBV20-1	few	TRBJ2-5	CSASPRDVSEETQYF
TRBD1	TRBV7-9	NA	TRBJ2-1	CASSQRQGEYNEQFF
NA	TRBV29-1	NA	TRBJ2-1	CSVVVLSLGPNEQFF
NA	TRBV20-1	NA	TRBJ2-7	CSARARASYEQYF
TRBD1	TRBV5-5	many	TRBJ1-2	CASSDFDRDGYTF
TRBD1	TRBV28	NA	TRBJ2-4	CASSFSRQGWTKNIQYF
TRBD1	TRBV7-6	few	TRBJ1-1	CASNQGVNTEAFF
TRBD1	TRBV15	few	TRBJ2-7	CATSRVATGAFYEQYF
NA	TRBV20-1	NA	TRBJ1-1	CSARDLAGVPLDTEAFF
NA	TRBV2	once	TRBJ1-3	CASSEDFGQGNTIYF
NA	TRBV7-2	many	TRBJ2-1	CASSSSSSLVNEQFF